Listed below are T cell receptor beta chains from one sample, sequenced in a study of blood T cell repertoires in COVID-19. The assay was immunoSEQ multiplex PCR, and TCRdb's table has in-frame clones only and misses some. The sample lists about 670,000 clones, 85% to 90% seen once, with roughly 0.25% in the top ten. What was sequenced was peripheral blood. The source is a woman aged 18-30 years with acute or convalescent COVID-19. Both conserved end residues are part of each CDR3. D genes are given only for firm matches. Only some rows state a clone size, as once, few, many or a class for expanded clones.

v_gene: TRBV4-1; d_gene: -; abundance: -; j_gene: TRBJ1-2; len: 16; CDR3nt: TGCGCCAGCAGCCAAGAGGGGCAGGGTACGGCGAGTGGCTACACCTTC; CDR3aa: CASSQEGQGTASGYTF
v_gene: TRBV7-9; d_gene: TRBD1; abundance: -; j_gene: TRBJ1-2; len: 13; CDR3nt: TGTGCCAGCAGAAGGACAGGGGACGATGGCTACACCTTC; CDR3aa: CASRRTGDDGYTF
v_gene: TRBV29-1; d_gene: TRBD1; abundance: -; j_gene: TRBJ1-2; len: 14; CDR3nt: TGCAGCGTTGAAGTGAGCCAGGGGGCATCTGGCTACACCTTC; CDR3aa: CSVEVSQGASGYTF
v_gene: TRBV10-3; d_gene: TRBD1; abundance: -; j_gene: TRBJ2-5; len: 16; CDR3nt: TGTGCCATCAGACAGGGGGCAGGTGGGAGACAAGAGACCCAGTACTTC; CDR3aa: CAIRQGAGGRQETQYF
v_gene: TRBV2; d_gene: TRBD1; abundance: once; j_gene: TRBJ1-5; len: 18; CDR3nt: TGTGCCAGCAAGGGACAGGGAAGAGGAGTTGGGGGCAATCAGCCCCAGCATTTT; CDR3aa: CASKGQGRGVGGNQPQHF
v_gene: TRBV19; d_gene: TRBD1; abundance: -; j_gene: TRBJ2-2; len: 15; CDR3nt: TGTGCCAGTAGTATTGACAGGGTGGGCACCGGGGAGCTGTTTTTT; CDR3aa: CASSIDRVGTGELFF
v_gene: TRBV15; d_gene: -; abundance: -; j_gene: TRBJ2-4; len: 16; CDR3nt: TGTGCCACCAGCAGGAGGGGACTCGATGGGGCAGACATTCAGTACTTC; CDR3aa: CATSRRGLDGADIQYF
v_gene: TRBV27; d_gene: TRBD1; abundance: -; j_gene: TRBJ1-1; len: 14; CDR3nt: TGTGCCAGCAGCCTACAGGGGAGTTGGAATGAAGCTTTCTTT; CDR3aa: CASSLQGSWNEAFF
v_gene: TRBV24-1; d_gene: -; abundance: -; j_gene: TRBJ2-2; len: 16; CDR3nt: TGTGCCACCAGTGATCTAATTCAGGGGTTTAGAGGGGAGCTGTTTTTT; CDR3aa: CATSDLIQGFRGELFF
v_gene: TRBV21-1; d_gene: -; abundance: -; j_gene: TRBJ2-6; len: 16; CDR3nt: TGTGCCAGCACCCTTGTTTGGCCCTCTGGGGCCAACGTCCTGACTTTC; CDR3aa: CASTLVWPSGANVLTF
v_gene: TRBV4-3; d_gene: -; abundance: -; j_gene: TRBJ1-6; len: 22; CDR3nt: TGCGCCAGCAGCCGAAACCTTGGGGTCCAGGGCGCAATTTCCCTCAATAATTCACCCCTCCACTTT; CDR3aa: CASSRNLGVQGAISLNNSPLHF
v_gene: TRBV30; d_gene: -; abundance: -; j_gene: TRBJ2-7; len: 15; CDR3nt: TGTGCCTGGAGTGTCCCGGCGGAAGGTCCCTACGAGCAGTACTTC; CDR3aa: CAWSVPAEGPYEQYF